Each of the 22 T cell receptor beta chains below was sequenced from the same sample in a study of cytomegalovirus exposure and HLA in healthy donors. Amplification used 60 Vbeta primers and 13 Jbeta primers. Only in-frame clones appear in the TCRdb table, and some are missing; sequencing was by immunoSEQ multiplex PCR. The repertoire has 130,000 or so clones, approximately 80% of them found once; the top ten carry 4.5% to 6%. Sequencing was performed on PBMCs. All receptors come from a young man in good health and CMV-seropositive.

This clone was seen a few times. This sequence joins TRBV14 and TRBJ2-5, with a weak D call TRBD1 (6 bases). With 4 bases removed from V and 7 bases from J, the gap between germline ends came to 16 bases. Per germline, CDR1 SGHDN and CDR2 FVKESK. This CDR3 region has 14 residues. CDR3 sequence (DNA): TGTGCCAGCAGCCGAACCGGGCGAGGGGGGACCCAGTACTTC. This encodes CASSRTGRGGTQYF.

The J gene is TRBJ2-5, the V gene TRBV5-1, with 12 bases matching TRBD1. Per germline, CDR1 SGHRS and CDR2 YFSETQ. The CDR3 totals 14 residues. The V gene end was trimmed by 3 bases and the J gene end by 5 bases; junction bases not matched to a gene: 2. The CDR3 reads CASSWDRGQETQYF. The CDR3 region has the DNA TGCGCCAGCAGCTGGGACAGGGGGCAGGAGACCCAGTACTTC.

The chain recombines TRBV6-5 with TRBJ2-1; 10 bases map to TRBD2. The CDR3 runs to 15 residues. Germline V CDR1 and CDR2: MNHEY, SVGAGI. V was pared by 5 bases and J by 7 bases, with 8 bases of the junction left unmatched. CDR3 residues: CASSPLTSGRNEQFF. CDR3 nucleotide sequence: TGTGCCAGCAGTCCCCTGACTAGCGGGCGGAATGAGCAGTTCTTC.

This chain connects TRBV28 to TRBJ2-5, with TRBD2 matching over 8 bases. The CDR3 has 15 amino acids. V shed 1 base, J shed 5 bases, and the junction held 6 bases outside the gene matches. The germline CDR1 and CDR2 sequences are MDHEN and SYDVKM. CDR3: CASSLYGGVRETQYF. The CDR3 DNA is TGTGCCAGCAGTTTATACGGGGGGGTTCGGGAGACCCAGTACTTC.

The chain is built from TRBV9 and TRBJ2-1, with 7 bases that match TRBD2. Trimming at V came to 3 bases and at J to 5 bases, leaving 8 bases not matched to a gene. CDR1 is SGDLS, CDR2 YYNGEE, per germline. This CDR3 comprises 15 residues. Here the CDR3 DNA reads TGTGCCAGCAGCGCAGGACTAGGGAGTAACAATGAGCAGTTCTTC. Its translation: CASSAGLGSNNEQFF. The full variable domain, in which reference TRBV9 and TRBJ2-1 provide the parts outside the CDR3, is DSGVTQTPKHLITATGQRVTLRCSPRSGDLSVYWYQQSLDQGLQFLIQYYNGEERAKGNILERFSAQQFPDLHSELNLSSLELGDSALYFCASSAGLGSNNEQFFGPGTRLTVL.

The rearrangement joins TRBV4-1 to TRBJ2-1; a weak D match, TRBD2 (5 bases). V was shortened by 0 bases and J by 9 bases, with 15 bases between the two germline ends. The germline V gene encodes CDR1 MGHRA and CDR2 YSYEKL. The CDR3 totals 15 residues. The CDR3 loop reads CASSQETGFRGEQFF. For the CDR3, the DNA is TGCGCCAGCAGCCAAGAAACGGGGTTTAGAGGTGAGCAGTTCTTC.

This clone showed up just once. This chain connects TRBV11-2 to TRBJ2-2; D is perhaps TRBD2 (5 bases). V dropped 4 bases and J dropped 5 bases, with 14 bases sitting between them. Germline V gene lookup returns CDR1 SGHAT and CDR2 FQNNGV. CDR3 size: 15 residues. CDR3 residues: CASSSGRDLTGELFF. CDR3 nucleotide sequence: TGTGCCAGCAGCTCCGGCCGGGATTTAACCGGGGAGCTGTTTTTT. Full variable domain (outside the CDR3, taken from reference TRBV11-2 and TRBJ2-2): EAGVAQSPRYKIIEKRQSVAFWCNPISGHATLYWYQQILGQGPKLLIQFQNNGVVDDSQLPKDRFSAERLKGVDSTLKIQPAKLEDSAVYLCASSSGRDLTGELFFGEGSRLTVL.

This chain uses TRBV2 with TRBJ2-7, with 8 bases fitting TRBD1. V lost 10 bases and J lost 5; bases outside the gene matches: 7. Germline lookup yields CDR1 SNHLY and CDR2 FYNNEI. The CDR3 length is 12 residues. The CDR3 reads CATPGTGDEQYF. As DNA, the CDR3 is TGTGCCACCCCCGGGACAGGCGACGAGCAGTACTTC.

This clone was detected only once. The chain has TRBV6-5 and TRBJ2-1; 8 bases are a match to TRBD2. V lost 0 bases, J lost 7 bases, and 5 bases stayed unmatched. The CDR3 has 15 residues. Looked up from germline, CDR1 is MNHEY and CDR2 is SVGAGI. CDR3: CASSYSGLDRNEQFF. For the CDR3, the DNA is TGTGCCAGCAGTTACTCGGGACTAGATAGGAATGAGCAGTTCTTC.

The CDR3 bases are TGTGCCAGCAGCCCCTTACAGTCATTCGGCTACACCTTC. Residues: CASSPLQSFGYTF. V and J are TRBV5-6 and TRBJ1-2; D gene ambiguous. Trimming shortened V by 4 bases and J by 8 bases, and 15 bases separated the two germline ends. The germline CDR1 and CDR2 sequences are SGHDT and YYEEEE. The CDR3 contains 13 residues.

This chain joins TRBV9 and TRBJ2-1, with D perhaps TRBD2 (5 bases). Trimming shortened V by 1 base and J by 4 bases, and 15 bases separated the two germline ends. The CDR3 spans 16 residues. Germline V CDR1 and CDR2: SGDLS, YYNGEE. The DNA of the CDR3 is TGTGCCAGCAGCGTACAGGCTAGCAGCCTTTACAATGAGCAGTTCTTC. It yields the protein CASSVQASSLYNEQFF.

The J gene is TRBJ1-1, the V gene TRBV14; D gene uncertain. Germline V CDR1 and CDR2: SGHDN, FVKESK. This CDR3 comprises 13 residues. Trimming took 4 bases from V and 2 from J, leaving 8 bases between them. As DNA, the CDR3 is TGTGCCAGCAGCCGACTGATTAACACTGAAGCTTTCTTT. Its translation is CASSRLINTEAFF.

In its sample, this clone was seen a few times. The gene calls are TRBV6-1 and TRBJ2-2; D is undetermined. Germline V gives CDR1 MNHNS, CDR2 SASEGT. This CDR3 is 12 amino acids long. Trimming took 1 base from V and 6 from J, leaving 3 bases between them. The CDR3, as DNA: TGTGCCAGCAGTGAAGGGCCCGGGGAGCTGTTTTTT. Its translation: CASSEGPGELFF.

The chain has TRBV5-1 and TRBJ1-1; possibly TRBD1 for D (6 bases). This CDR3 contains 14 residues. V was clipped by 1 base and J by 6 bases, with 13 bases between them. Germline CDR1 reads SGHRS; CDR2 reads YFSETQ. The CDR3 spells CASSLLTGWPEAFF. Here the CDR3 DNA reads TGCGCCAGCAGCTTGTTGACAGGATGGCCTGAAGCTTTCTTT.

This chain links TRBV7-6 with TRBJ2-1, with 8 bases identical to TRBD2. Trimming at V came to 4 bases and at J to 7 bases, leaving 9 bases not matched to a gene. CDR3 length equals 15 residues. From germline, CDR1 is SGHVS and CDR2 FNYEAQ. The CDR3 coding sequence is TGTGCCAGCAGCTATAGCGGGACGCAGGAAAATGAGCAGTTCTTC. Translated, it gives CASSYSGTQENEQFF.

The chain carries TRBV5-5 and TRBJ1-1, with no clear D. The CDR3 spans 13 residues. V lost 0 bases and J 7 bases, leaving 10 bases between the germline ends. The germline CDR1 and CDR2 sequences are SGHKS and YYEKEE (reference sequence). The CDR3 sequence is CASSLVWALEAFF. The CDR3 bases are TGTGCCAGCAGCTTGGTGTGGGCCCTTGAAGCTTTCTTT.

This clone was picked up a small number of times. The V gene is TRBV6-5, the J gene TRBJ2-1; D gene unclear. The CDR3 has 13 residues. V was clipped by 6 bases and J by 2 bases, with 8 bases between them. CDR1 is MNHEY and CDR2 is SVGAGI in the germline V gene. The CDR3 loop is CASRSLAYNEQFF. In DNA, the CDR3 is TGTGCCAGCAGATCCCTCGCCTACAATGAGCAGTTCTTC.

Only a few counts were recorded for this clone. DNA for the CDR3: TGTGCCTGGAGGAGACAGGGGGCGTTCAATTCACCCCTCCACTTT. It specifies CAWRRQGAFNSPLHF. The chain recombines TRBV30 with TRBJ1-6, with 10 bases identical to TRBD1. J was trimmed by 7 bases and V by 3 bases; bases with no gene match: 6. CDR1 and CDR2 from the germline V gene are GTSNPN and SVGIG (reference sequence). This CDR3 comprises 15 residues. Combining the CDR3 with reference TRBV30 and TRBJ1-6 gives the whole variable domain SQTIHQWPATLVQPVGSPLSLECTVEGTSNPNLYWYRQAAGRGLQLLFYSVGIGQISSEVPQNLSASRPQDRQFILSSKKLLLSDSGFYLCAWRRQGAFNSPLHFGNGTRLTVT.

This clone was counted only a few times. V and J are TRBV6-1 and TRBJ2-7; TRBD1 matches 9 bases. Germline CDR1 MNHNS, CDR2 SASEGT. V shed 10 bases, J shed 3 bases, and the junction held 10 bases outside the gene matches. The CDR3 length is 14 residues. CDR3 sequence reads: CATLYRGPFYEQYF. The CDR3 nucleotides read TGTGCCACCCTTTACAGGGGGCCGTTCTACGAGCAGTACTTC.

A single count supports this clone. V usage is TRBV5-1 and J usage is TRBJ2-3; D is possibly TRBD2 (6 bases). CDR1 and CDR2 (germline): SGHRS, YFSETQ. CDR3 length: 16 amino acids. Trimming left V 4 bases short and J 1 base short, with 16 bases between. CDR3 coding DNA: TGCGCCAGCAGCCCTTTTGGGGGGTCCCGCACAGATACGCAGTATTTT. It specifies CASSPFGGSRTDTQYF.

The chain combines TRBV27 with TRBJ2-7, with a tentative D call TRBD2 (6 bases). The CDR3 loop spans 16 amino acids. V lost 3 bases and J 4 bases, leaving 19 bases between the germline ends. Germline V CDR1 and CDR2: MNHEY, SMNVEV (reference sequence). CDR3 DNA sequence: TGTGCCAGCAGTTTGGTCGGTCCGGCGGAGGGGTACGAGCAGTACTTC. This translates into CASSLVGPAEGYEQYF.

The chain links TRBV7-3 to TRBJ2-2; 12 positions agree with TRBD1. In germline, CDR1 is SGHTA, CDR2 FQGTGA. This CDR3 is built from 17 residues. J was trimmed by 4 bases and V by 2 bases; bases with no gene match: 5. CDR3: CASSLGKGQGATGELFF. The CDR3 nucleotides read TGTGCCAGCAGCTTAGGTAAGGGACAGGGGGCCACCGGGGAGCTGTTTTTT.